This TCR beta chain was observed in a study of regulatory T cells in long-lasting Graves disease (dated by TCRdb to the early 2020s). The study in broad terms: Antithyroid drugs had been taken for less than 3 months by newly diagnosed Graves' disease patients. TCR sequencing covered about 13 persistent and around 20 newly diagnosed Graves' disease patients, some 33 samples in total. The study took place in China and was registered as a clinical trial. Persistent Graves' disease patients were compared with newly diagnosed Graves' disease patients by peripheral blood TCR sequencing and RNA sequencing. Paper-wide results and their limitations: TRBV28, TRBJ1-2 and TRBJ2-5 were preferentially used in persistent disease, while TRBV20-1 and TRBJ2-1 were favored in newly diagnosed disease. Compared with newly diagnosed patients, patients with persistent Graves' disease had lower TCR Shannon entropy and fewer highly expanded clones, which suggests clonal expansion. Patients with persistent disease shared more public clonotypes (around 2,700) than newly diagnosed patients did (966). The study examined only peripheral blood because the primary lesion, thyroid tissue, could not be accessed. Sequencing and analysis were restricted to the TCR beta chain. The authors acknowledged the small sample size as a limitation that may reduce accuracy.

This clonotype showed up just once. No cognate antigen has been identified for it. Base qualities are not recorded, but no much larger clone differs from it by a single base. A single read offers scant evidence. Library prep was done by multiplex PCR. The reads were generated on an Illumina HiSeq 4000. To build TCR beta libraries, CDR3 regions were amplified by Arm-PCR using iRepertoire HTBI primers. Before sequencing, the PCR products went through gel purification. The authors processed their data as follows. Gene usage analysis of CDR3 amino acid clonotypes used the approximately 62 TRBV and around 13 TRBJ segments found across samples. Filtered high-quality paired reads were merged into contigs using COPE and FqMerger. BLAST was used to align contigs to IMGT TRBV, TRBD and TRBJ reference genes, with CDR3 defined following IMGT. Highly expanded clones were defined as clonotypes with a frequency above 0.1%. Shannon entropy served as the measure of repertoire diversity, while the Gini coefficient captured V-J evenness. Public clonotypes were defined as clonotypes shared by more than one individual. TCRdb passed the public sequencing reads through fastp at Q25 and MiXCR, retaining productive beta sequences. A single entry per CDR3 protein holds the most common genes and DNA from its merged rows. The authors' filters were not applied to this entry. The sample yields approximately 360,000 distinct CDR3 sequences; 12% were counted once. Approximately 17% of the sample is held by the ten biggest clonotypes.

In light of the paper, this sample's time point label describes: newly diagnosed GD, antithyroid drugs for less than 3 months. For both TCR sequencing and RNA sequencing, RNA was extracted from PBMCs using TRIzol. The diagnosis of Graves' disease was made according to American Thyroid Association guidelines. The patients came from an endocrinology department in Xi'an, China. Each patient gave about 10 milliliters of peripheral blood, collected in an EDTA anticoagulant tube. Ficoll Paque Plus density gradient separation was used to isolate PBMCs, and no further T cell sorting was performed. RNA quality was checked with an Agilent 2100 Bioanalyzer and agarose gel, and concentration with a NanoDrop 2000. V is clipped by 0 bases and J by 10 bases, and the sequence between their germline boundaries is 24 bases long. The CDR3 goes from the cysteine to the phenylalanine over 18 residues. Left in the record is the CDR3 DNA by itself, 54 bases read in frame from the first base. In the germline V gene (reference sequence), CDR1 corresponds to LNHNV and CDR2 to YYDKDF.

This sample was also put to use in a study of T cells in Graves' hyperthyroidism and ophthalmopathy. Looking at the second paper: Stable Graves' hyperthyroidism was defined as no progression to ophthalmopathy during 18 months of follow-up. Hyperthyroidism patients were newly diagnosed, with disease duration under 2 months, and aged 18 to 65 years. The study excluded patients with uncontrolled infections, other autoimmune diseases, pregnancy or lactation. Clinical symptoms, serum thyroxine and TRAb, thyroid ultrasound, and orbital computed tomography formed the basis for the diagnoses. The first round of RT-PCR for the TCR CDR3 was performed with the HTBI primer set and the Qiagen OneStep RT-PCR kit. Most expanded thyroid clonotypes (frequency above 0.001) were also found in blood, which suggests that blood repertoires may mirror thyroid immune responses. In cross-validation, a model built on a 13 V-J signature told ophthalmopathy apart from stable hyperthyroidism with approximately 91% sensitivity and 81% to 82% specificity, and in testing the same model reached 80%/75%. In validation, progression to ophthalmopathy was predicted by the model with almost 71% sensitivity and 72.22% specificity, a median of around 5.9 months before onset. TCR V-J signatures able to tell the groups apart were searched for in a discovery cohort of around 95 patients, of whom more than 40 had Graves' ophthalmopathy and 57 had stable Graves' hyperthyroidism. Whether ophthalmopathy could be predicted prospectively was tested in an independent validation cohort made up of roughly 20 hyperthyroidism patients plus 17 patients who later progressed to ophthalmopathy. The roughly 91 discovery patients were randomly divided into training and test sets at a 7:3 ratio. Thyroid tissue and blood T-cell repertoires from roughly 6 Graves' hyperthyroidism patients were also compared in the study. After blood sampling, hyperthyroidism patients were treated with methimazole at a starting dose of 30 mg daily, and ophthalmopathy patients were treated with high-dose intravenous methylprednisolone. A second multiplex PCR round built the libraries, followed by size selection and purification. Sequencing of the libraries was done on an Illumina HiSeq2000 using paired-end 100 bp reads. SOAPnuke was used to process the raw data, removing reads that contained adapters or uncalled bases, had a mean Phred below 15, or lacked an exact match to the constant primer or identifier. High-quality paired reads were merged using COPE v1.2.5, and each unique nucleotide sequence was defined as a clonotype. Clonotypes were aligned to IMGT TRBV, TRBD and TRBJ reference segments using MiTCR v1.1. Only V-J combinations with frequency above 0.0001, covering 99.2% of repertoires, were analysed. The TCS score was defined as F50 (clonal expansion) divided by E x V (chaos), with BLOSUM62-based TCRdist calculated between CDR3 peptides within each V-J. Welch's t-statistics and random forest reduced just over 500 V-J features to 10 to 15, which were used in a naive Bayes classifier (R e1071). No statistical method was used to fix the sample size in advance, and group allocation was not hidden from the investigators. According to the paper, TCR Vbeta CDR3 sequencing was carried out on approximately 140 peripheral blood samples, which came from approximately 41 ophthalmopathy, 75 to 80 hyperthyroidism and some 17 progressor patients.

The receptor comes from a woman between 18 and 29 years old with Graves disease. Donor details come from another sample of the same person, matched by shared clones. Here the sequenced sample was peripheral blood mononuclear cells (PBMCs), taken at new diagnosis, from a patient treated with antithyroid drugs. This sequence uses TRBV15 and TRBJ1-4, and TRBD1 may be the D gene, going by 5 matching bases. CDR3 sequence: CATSRDAGLRGRLGKLFF. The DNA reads TGTGCCACCAGCAGAGATGCGGGACTACGGGGGAGGCTGGGAAAACTGTTTTTT.